The 30 T cell receptor beta chains below were found in one sample sequenced in a study of cytomegalovirus exposure and HLA in healthy donors. Primers: 60 Vbeta forward and 13 Jbeta reverse. Some clones are missing from TCRdb's copy, which holds only in-frame ones; the method was immunoSEQ multiplex PCR. The table for this sample gives approximately 110,000 clones. Sequenced: PBMCs. These receptors were taken from a man aged 18-30 years in good health and CMV-seronegative.

The gene calls are TRBV27 and TRBJ2-7, with TRBD1 matching over 9 bases. This CDR3 has 15 amino acids. With V trimmed by 6 bases and J by 5 bases, 11 bases remained unmatched. Germline CDR1 reads MNHEY; CDR2 reads SMNVEV (reference sequence). Here the CDR3 DNA reads TGTGCCAGCAGGACCTTCGGGACAGGGTCTAACGAGCAGTACTTC. Amino acid sequence: CASRTFGTGSNEQYF.

This rearrangement joins TRBV7-6 to TRBJ2-2; maybe TRBD1 (5 bases). The ends were cut back, 3 bases at V and 7 bases at J, with 15 bases in the middle. The CDR3 is 15 residues long. Germline V gene lookup returns CDR1 SGHVS and CDR2 FNYEAQ. The CDR3 is CASSFVPGQGGELFF. CDR3 sequence (DNA): TGTGCCAGCAGCTTTGTTCCAGGGCAGGGCGGGGAGCTGTTTTTT.

With respect to this clone: Given the absence of the conserved phenylalanine or tryptophan at the CDR3 end, a read error is likely. The CDR3, as DNA: TGTGCCAGCAGCTTAAGGGGAAAAACGTCGGAGACGAACACTGAAGCTTTCTCT. The encoded protein is CASSLRGKTSETNTEAFS. The V gene is TRBV7-2, the J gene TRBJ1-1; the D gene is possibly TRBD1 (5 bases). Germline CDR1 is SGHTA and CDR2 is FQGNSA. V was cut by 2 bases and J by 1 base, with 20 bases left in between. The CDR3 is 18 amino acids.

This rearrangement joins TRBV5-3 to TRBJ2-7; 8 bases align to TRBD1. TRBV5-3 is designated an ORF whose function remains uncertain. J lost 5 bases, V lost 5 bases, and 15 bases had no gene match. CDR3 length: 16 amino acids. CDR3 protein: CARRSQGAGNIHEQYF. Written as DNA, the CDR3 is TGTGCCAGAAGGTCCCAGGGGGCGGGCAACATCCACGAGCAGTACTTC.

The rearrangement joins TRBV12-5 to TRBJ1-3; D call uncertain. Trimming removed 5 bases at V and 0 bases at J, with 11 bases between. The CDR3 sequence is 15 residues long. CDR1 is LGHNT, CDR2 FRNRAP, per germline. The CDR3 spells CASGKDWASGNTIYF. The CDR3 DNA is TGTGCTAGTGGTAAGGACTGGGCCTCTGGAAACACCATATATTTT.

The J gene is TRBJ2-4, the V gene TRBV6-1, with 8 bases that match TRBD2. Trimming at V came to 3 bases and at J to 0 bases, leaving 4 bases not matched to a gene. CDR1 and CDR2 from the germline V gene are MNHNS and SASEGT. The CDR3 has 16 amino acids. CDR3 DNA sequence: TGTGCCAGCAGTGACCGCGGGGGGATAGCCAAAAACATTCAGTACTTC. Translating gives CASSDRGGIAKNIQYF.

The chain employs TRBV7-9 and TRBJ2-2, with D possibly matching TRBD2 (7 bases). The germline CDR1 and CDR2 sequences are SEHNR and FQNEAQ (reference sequence). The CDR3 is 14 amino acids. Trimming removed 5 bases from V and 5 bases from J, with 12 bases in between. Written as DNA, the CDR3 is TGTGCCAGCAGCAAGCGGGACATTACCGGGGAGCTGTTTTTT. It codes for CASSKRDITGELFF. Looking up the rest from reference TRBV7-9 and TRBJ2-2 gives the full variable domain: DTGVSQNPRHKITKRGQNVTFRCDPISEHNRLYWYRQTLGQGPEFLTYFQNEAQLEKSRLLSDRFSAERPKGSFSTLEIQRTEQGDSAMYLCASSKRDITGELFFGEGSRLTVL.

J is TRBJ2-7 and V is TRBV6-1, with a tentative D call TRBD2 (5 bases). Germline-derived CDR1 and CDR2 are MNHNS and SASEGT. V dropped 3 bases and J dropped 0 bases, with 15 bases sitting between them. The CDR3 totals 16 residues. CDR3 DNA: TGTGCCAGCAGTGAGATTTTAGCGATAGTCTCCTACGAGCAGTACTTC. Its translation is CASSEILAIVSYEQYF.

The chain is built from TRBV6-1 and TRBJ2-7, with 7 nucleotides matching TRBD2. CDR1 is MNHNS and CDR2 is SASEGT in the germline V gene. V gave up 4 bases and J gave up 5 bases; unmatched junction bases: 17. CDR3 size: 17 residues. CDR3 loop: CASSAALGEGGFHEQYF. The CDR3 DNA follows: TGTGCCAGCAGTGCCGCATTAGGGGAGGGAGGGTTCCACGAGCAGTACTTC.

The chain has TRBV6-4 and TRBJ2-1; 9 bases align to TRBD1. CDR3 length: 15 amino acids. Germline V gene sequence: CDR1 MRHNA, CDR2 SNTAGT. V was pared by 4 bases and J by 8 bases, with 9 bases of the junction left unmatched. The CDR3 bases are TGTGCCAGCAGTGCTTTGGGACAGGGTTTCGATGAGCAGTTCTTC. It is translated as CASSALGQGFDEQFF.

The chain has TRBV6-5 and TRBJ1-2, with 7 bases matching TRBD1. After removal of 0 bases from V and 6 bases from J, the junction contained 7 bases not matched to a gene. CDR3 length: 15 amino acids. From germline, CDR1 is MNHEY and CDR2 SVGAGI. The CDR3 bases are TGTGCCAGCAGTTACTCCGCGCGAGGGGGCGATGGCTACACCTTC. This gives the protein CASSYSARGGDGYTF.

The chain employs TRBV7-9 and TRBJ1-1, with D perhaps matching TRBD1 (6 bases). CDR1 and CDR2 from the germline V gene are SEHNR and FQNEAQ (reference sequence). V was cut by 5 bases and J by 7 bases, with 14 bases left in between. The CDR3 is 13 amino acids. The CDR3 region is CASSANREGEAFF. The CDR3 nucleotides are TGTGCCAGCAGCGCCAACAGGGAAGGTGAAGCTTTCTTT.

The chain joins TRBV7-9 to TRBJ2-7; D remains unclear. This CDR3 is 12 amino acids long. Germline V gives CDR1 SEHNR, CDR2 FQNEAQ (reference sequence). Trimming pared 1 base from V and 4 bases from J, leaving 5 bases between. CDR3: CASSLERYEQYF. Here the CDR3 DNA reads TGTGCCAGCAGCTTAGAGAGGTACGAGCAGTACTTC. Drawing the rest from reference TRBV7-9 and TRBJ2-7, the complete variable domain is DTGVSQNPRHKITKRGQNVTFRCDPISEHNRLYWYRQTLGQGPEFLTYFQNEAQLEKSRLLSDRFSAERPKGSFSTLEIQRTEQGDSAMYLCASSLERYEQYFGPGTRLTVT.

The V gene is TRBV7-9, the J gene TRBJ1-5; 7 nucleotides line up with TRBD1. CDR1 is SEHNR and CDR2 is FQNEAQ in the germline V gene (reference sequence). This CDR3 has 14 residues. Trimming removed 6 bases from V and 1 base from J; junction bases left unmatched: 3. The chain's CDR3 is CASSLQGSNQPQHF. The CDR3 DNA is TGTGCCAGCAGTTTACAGGGGAGCAATCAGCCCCAGCATTTT.

The chain uses TRBV7-9 and TRBJ2-1; TRBD1 is a possible D gene (6 bases). This CDR3 has 15 amino acids. The germline gives CDR1 SEHNR, CDR2 FQNEAQ (reference sequence). Between the trimmed V and J ends, which lost 1 base and 1 base, there was a span of 8 bases. This CDR3 is CASSLGTVSYNEQFF. The CDR3, as DNA: TGTGCCAGCAGCTTAGGGACAGTTTCCTACAATGAGCAGTTCTTC.

V and J are TRBV7-9 and TRBJ2-7; TRBD1 matches at 9 bases. With 5 bases clipped from V and 2 bases from J, the junction kept 1 base outside the gene matches. Germline CDR1 and CDR2: SEHNR and FQNEAQ (reference sequence). CDR3 size: 13 residues. The chain's CDR3 is CASSGTGPYEQYF. The CDR3 DNA is TGTGCCAGCAGCGGGACAGGGCCCTACGAGCAGTACTTC.

This chain connects TRBV5-1 to TRBJ2-4, with TRBD1 matching 11 bases. After removal of 5 bases from V and 10 bases from J, the junction contained 20 bases not matched to a gene. The germline V gene has CDR1 SGHRS and CDR2 YFSETQ. The CDR3 totals 18 residues. CDR3 amino acids: CASSADPPGTGGLSIQYF. The CDR3 region has the DNA TGCGCCAGCAGTGCCGACCCCCCCGGGACAGGGGGACTTTCGATTCAGTACTTC.

V usage is TRBV5-4 and J usage is TRBJ2-7, with D tentatively TRBD2 (5 bases). V was cut by 0 bases and J by 0 bases, with 7 bases left in between. The CDR3 extends over 14 amino acids. Germline CDR1 is SGHNT and CDR2 is YYREEE (reference sequence). CDR3 sequence: CASSLAGSSYEQYF. The CDR3 nucleotides read TGTGCCAGCAGCTTGGCGGGGAGCTCCTACGAGCAGTACTTC.

In DNA form, the CDR3 reads TGCGCCAGCAGCTTGGCGTTGGGGACAGCGAAGGGCTACACCTTC. Residues: CASSLALGTAKGYTF. The J gene is TRBJ1-2, the V gene TRBV5-1; 7 bases map to TRBD1. With 0 bases clipped from V and 8 bases from J, the junction kept 10 bases outside the gene matches. CDR3 length: 15 amino acids. The germline V gene has CDR1 SGHRS and CDR2 YFSETQ.

V usage is TRBV28 and J usage is TRBJ1-5; D gene unclear. The CDR3 runs to 16 residues. Germline loops: CDR1 MDHEN, CDR2 SYDVKM. V shed 6 bases and J shed 3 bases, with 18 bases lying between them. CDR3 protein: CASSREAGRNNQPQHF. The CDR3 region has the DNA TGTGCCAGCAGCCGCGAGGCGGGCAGAAACAATCAGCCCCAGCATTTT.

The chain combines TRBV7-9 with TRBJ2-1; D is perhaps TRBD2 (5 bases). This CDR3 is 15 amino acids long. Per germline, CDR1 SEHNR and CDR2 FQNEAQ (reference sequence). V was clipped by 4 bases and J by 7 bases, with 17 bases between them. For the CDR3, the DNA is TGTGCCAGCAGCTCCTATACACCAACTAGGAATGAGCAGTTCTTC. It is translated as CASSSYTPTRNEQFF. Full variable domain (remainder filled in from reference TRBV7-9 and TRBJ2-1): DTGVSQNPRHKITKRGQNVTFRCDPISEHNRLYWYRQTLGQGPEFLTYFQNEAQLEKSRLLSDRFSAERPKGSFSTLEIQRTEQGDSAMYLCASSSYTPTRNEQFFGPGTRLTVL.

The genes are TRBV6-1 and TRBJ1-4; 7 nucleotides agree with TRBD1. The V gene's germline CDR1 is MNHNS and CDR2 SASEGT. This CDR3 spans 15 amino acids. J was trimmed by 6 bases and V by 5 bases; bases with no gene match: 9. This CDR3 reads CASSSGQIGDEKLFF. The CDR3 region has the DNA TGTGCCAGCAGTTCGGGACAGATAGGCGATGAAAAACTGTTTTTT.

This chain uses TRBV5-1 with TRBJ1-5, with D perhaps matching TRBD1 (5 bases). V was clipped by 5 bases and J by 1 base, with 22 bases between them. CDR3 length: 18 amino acids. The V gene's germline CDR1 is SGHRS and CDR2 YFSETQ. CDR3 residues: CASSPGLGGKGSNQPQHF. CDR3 bases: TGCGCCAGCAGTCCAGGGTTGGGGGGTAAGGGAAGCAATCAGCCCCAGCATTTT.

The J gene is TRBJ2-7, the V gene TRBV14; no definite D call. V lost 0 bases and J lost 5, with 5 bases in between. Germline V gene data show CDR1 as SGHDN and CDR2 as FVKESK. The CDR3 has 12 amino acids. The CDR3 protein is CASSQDLHEQYF. CDR3 DNA: TGTGCCAGCAGCCAAGATCTTCACGAGCAGTACTTC.

The chain recombines TRBV7-6 with TRBJ2-2; 8 bases are a match to TRBD2. CDR1 is SGHVS, CDR2 FNYEAQ, per germline. This CDR3 spans 16 amino acids. J gave up 7 bases and V 1 base, and 8 bases lay outside the gene matches. In nucleotides, the CDR3 is TGTGCCAGCAGCTTAGGAGTAGCGGGGACGGGCGGGGAGCTGTTTTTT. Translating it yields CASSLGVAGTGGELFF.

The chain carries TRBV28 and TRBJ1-1; D call uncertain. The CDR3 consists of 12 residues. CDR1 and CDR2 from the germline V gene are MDHEN and SYDVKM. The ends were cut back, 6 bases at V and 8 bases at J, with 13 bases in the middle. The CDR3 protein is CASREPGSEAFF. CDR3 DNA: TGTGCCAGCAGGGAACCCGGGTCAGAAGCTTTCTTT.

V is TRBV6-6 and J is TRBJ1-5; 12 bases are a match to TRBD1. After removal of 7 bases from V and 3 bases from J, the junction contained 4 bases not matched to a gene. From germline, CDR1 is MNHNY and CDR2 SVGAGI (reference sequence). The CDR3 extends over 15 amino acids. CDR3 amino acids: CASTWDRGLNQPQHF. Here the CDR3 DNA reads TGTGCCAGCACCTGGGACAGGGGGCTCAATCAGCCCCAGCATTTT.

The chain recombines TRBV6-1 with TRBJ1-2; no reliable D call. The CDR3 is 15 residues long. The V gene's germline CDR1 is MNHNS and CDR2 SASEGT. V gave up 3 bases and J gave up 1 base, with 12 bases separating them. CDR3: CASSEWGGGNYGYTF. CDR3 coding DNA: TGTGCCAGCAGTGAGTGGGGAGGAGGTAACTATGGCTACACCTTC.

This chain joins TRBV28 and TRBJ1-4; D is perhaps TRBD1 (6 bases). The germline V gene has CDR1 MDHEN and CDR2 SYDVKM. V was cut by 2 bases and J by 0 bases, with 13 bases left in between. The CDR3 contains 17 residues. CDR3 nucleotides: TGTGCCAGCAGTTTAGTCGGGGGGCGTGCAACTAATGAAAAACTGTTTTTT. Amino acid sequence: CASSLVGGRATNEKLFF.

V usage is TRBV14 and J usage is TRBJ2-3; TRBD1 aligns across 10 bases. The CDR3 is made up of 16 amino acids. The germline gives CDR1 SGHDN, CDR2 FVKESK. V dropped 4 bases and J dropped 4; count of bases not matched to a gene: 8. The CDR3 region is CASSLPGTGVSDTQYF. CDR3 nucleotide sequence: TGTGCCAGCAGCCTTCCCGGGACAGGGGTGTCAGATACGCAGTATTTT.